These 3 T cell receptor beta chains originate from one sample sequenced in a study of cytomegalovirus exposure and HLA in healthy donors. PCR amplification relied on 60 Vbeta primers (plus 13 Jbeta primers). Using immunoSEQ multiplex PCR, the repertoire was profiled, and TCRdb retains in-frame clones only, with some absent. Among about 160,000 clones listed, roughly four fifths were seen once. Sample: PBMCs. The receptors come from a man in his fifties or sixties in good health and CMV-seropositive.

The CDR3 here is CASSVGGGGQPQHF. The CDR3 DNA is TGTGCCAGCAGTGTGGGAGGTGGAGGTCAGCCCCAGCATTTT. V is TRBV2 and J is TRBJ1-5; D not certain. The CDR3 sequence is 14 residues long. V lost 4 bases, J lost 6 bases, and 13 bases lay in between. CDR1 SNHLY and CDR2 FYNNEI come from the germline V gene.

The J gene is TRBJ1-6, the V gene TRBV9; a weak D match, TRBD1 (5 bases). The CDR3 has 14 amino acids. V was pared by 3 bases and J by 8 bases, with 12 bases between. Germline lookup yields CDR1 SGDLS and CDR2 YYNGEE. The CDR3 protein is CASSAGGVYSPLHF. CDR3 coding DNA: TGTGCCAGCAGCGCCGGGGGGGTTTATTCACCCCTCCACTTT.

The chain carries TRBV7-9 and TRBJ2-2; 11 positions agree with TRBD1. CDR3 length equals 15 residues. V lost 4 bases, J lost 7 bases, and 5 bases stayed unmatched. Germline V gives CDR1 SEHNR, CDR2 FQNEAQ (reference sequence). The CDR3 coding sequence is TGTGCCAGCAGCTCCGGGACAGGGGGAAGCGGGGAGCTGTTTTTT. Its protein is CASSSGTGGSGELFF.